Each of the 16 T cell receptor beta chains below was sequenced from the same sample in a study of CD8 T cells in ankylosing spondylitis. MiXCR, applied by TCRdb to the 5' RACE reads, yields one record per CDR3 protein. The sample shows more than 250,000 distinct CDR3 sequences, more than 9% of them seen only once. What was sequenced was blood, either unsorted or a sorted T cell fraction (not recorded which). These receptors originate from a female donor with ankylosing spondylitis or in good health (not recorded which).

This clonotype appeared many times. One end of the junction is discordant with germline, which a read error may explain. The rearrangement links TRBV7-2 to TRBJ2-1; D is tentatively TRBD1 or TRBD2 (7 bases each). The CDR3 loop spans 15 amino acids. Germline CDR1 reads SGHTA; CDR2 reads FQGNSA. The CDR3 protein is CASSQGGSSYNEQFF. In DNA form, the CDR3 reads TGCGCCAGCAGCCAGGGGGGGAGCTCCTACAATGAGCAGTTCTTC. The full variable domain, rest sourced from reference TRBV7-2 and TRBJ2-1, is GAGVSQSPSNKVTEKGKDVELRCDPISGHTALYWYRQSLGQGLEFLIYFQGNSAPDKSGLPSDRFSAERTGGSVSTLTIQRTQQEDSAVYLCASSQGGSSYNEQFFGPGTRLTVL.

At least ten counts were recorded for this clonotype. CDR3 DNA: TGTGCCAGCAGCCAAGGAGCGGGACCGGAGACCCAGTACTTC. It specifies CASSQGAGPETQYF. V is TRBV4-2 and J is TRBJ2-5; 7 bases fit TRBD2. Germline loops: CDR1 LGHNA, CDR2 YNFKEQ. V shed 1 base, J shed 5 bases, and the junction held 4 bases outside the gene matches. The CDR3 totals 14 residues.

This clonotype was detected many times. V usage is TRBV28 and J usage is TRBJ2-1, with 14 positions matching TRBD2. The ends lost 5 bases at V and 7 bases at J; junction bases unmatched: 10. Per germline, CDR1 MDHEN and CDR2 SYDVKM. The CDR3 length is 17 residues. In nucleotides, the CDR3 is TGTGCCAGCAGTACCGGGACTAGCGGGAGATGGGGTAATGAGCAGTTCTTC. Its protein product is CASSTGTSGRWGNEQFF.

Only a few counts were recorded for this clonotype. The genes are TRBV5-1 and TRBJ2-3; the D is unclear. CDR3 length: 14 amino acids. The V end lost 0 bases, the J end lost 5 bases, and 10 bases lay between the germline ends. From germline, CDR1 is SGHRS and CDR2 YFSETQ. CDR3 DNA: TGCGCCAGCAGCTTGGTCCCCTGGGGAGATACGCAGTATTTT. Encoded protein: CASSLVPWGDTQYF. Full variable domain (outside the CDR3, taken from reference TRBV5-1 and TRBJ2-3): KAGVTQTPRYLIKTRGQQVTLSCSPISGHRSVSWYQQTPGQGLQFLFEYFSETQRNKGNFPGRFSGRQFSNSRSEMNVSTLELGDSALYLCASSLVPWGDTQYFGPGTRLTVL.

This clonotype was counted many times. The V call is TRBV5-1, the J call TRBJ1-1; the match to TRBD1 covers 8 bases. Trimming at V came to 2 bases and at J to 7 bases, leaving 7 bases not matched to a gene. The V gene's germline CDR1 is SGHRS and CDR2 YFSETQ. This CDR3 is built from 14 residues. The CDR3 reads CASSFDRGLDEAFF. CDR3 in DNA: TGCGCCAGCAGCTTTGACAGGGGATTGGATGAAGCTTTCTTT. Variable domain in full (rest from reference TRBV5-1 and TRBJ1-1): KAGVTQTPRYLIKTRGQQVTLSCSPISGHRSVSWYQQTPGQGLQFLFEYFSETQRNKGNFPGRFSGRQFSNSRSEMNVSTLELGDSALYLCASSFDRGLDEAFFGQGTRLTVV.

This clonotype was counted many times. J is TRBJ1-3 and V is TRBV7-9, with D uncertain. Germline CDR1 reads SEHNR; CDR2 reads FQNEAQ (reference sequence). Trimming took 4 bases from V and 2 from J, leaving 9 bases between them. This CDR3 is built from 14 residues. CDR3 nucleotides: TGTGCCAGCAGCTCGGGCGGGGCTGGAAACACCATATATTTT. Its translation is CASSSGGAGNTIYF.

This clonotype was recorded a few times. The chain combines TRBV20-1 with TRBJ1-5; D is undetermined. Germline CDR1 is DFQATT and CDR2 is SNEGSKA (reference sequence). Trimming cost V 6 bases and J 2 bases, with 14 bases left between them. The CDR3 is made up of 14 amino acids. In DNA form, the CDR3 reads TGCAGTGCCCTCCGGCGGGCGGGCAATCAGCCCCAGCATTTT. Translation gives CSALRRAGNQPQHF.

This clonotype was seen ten or more times. The V and J genes are TRBV18 and TRBJ1-1; D gene unclear. The CDR3 totals 14 residues. Trimming removed 2 bases from V and 1 base from J, with 8 bases in between. CDR1 and CDR2 (germline): KGHSH, LQKENI. CDR3 in amino acids: CASSPKVGNTEAFF. CDR3 coding DNA: TGTGCCAGCTCACCAAAAGTAGGGAACACTGAAGCTTTCTTT.

This clonotype was counted ten times or more. The V call is TRBV5-1, the J call TRBJ1-1; unclear D gene. The CDR3 spans 13 residues. V lost 2 bases to trimming and J lost 1 base, with 6 bases between them. Germline CDR1 and CDR2: SGHRS and YFSETQ. CDR3 in amino acids: CASSLGPNTEAFF. In DNA form, the CDR3 reads TGCGCCAGCAGCTTAGGGCCGAACACTGAAGCTTTCTTT.

The sample holds many counts of this clonotype. This CDR3 reads CASSWTGDEQYF. In DNA, the CDR3 is TGCGCCAGCAGCTGGACAGGCGACGAGCAGTACTTC. This chain connects TRBV5-1 to TRBJ2-7; 7 bases map to TRBD1. V lost 3 bases, J lost 5 bases, and 2 bases stayed unmatched. CDR3 length: 12 amino acids. In germline, CDR1 is SGHRS, CDR2 YFSETQ.

This clonotype was detected ten times or more. The gene calls are TRBV5-1 and TRBJ2-7; TRBD2 agrees at 7 bases. J gave up 3 bases and V 6 bases, and 9 bases lay outside the gene matches. In germline, CDR1 is SGHRS, CDR2 YFSETQ. The CDR3 has 14 amino acids. This chain's CDR3 is CASKVIAGIYEQYF. The DNA for the CDR3 is TGCGCCAGCAAGGTAATAGCGGGTATCTACGAGCAGTACTTC.

The table lists this clonotype with many counts. V is TRBV20-1 and J is TRBJ1-5; no reliable D call. There are 13 residues in the CDR3. Per germline, CDR1 DFQATT and CDR2 SNEGSKA (reference sequence). Here the CDR3 DNA reads TGCAGCCCCAGGACGCTTAGCAATCAGCCCCAGCATTTT. It encodes CSPRTLSNQPQHF.

This clonotype appeared a few times. This rearrangement joins TRBV3-1 to TRBJ2-5, with D uncertain. Trimming pared 0 bases from V and 5 bases from J, leaving 13 bases between. The CDR3 covers 15 residues. Per germline, CDR1 LGHDT and CDR2 YNNKEL (reference sequence). In DNA, the CDR3 is TGTGCCAGCAGCCAAGATATGGCAGCCTGGGAGACCCAGTACTTC. Amino acid sequence: CASSQDMAAWETQYF.

This clonotype was picked up many times. This chain links TRBV28 with TRBJ2-7; D tentatively fits TRBD1 or TRBD2 (5 bases each). Germline CDR1 MDHEN, CDR2 SYDVKM. This CDR3 comprises 15 residues. V lost 5 bases and J lost 4, with 18 bases in between. This chain's CDR3 is CASSGRDHKPYEQYF. In DNA, the CDR3 is TGTGCCAGCAGTGGAAGGGACCATAAGCCATACGAGCAGTACTTC.

The sample holds many counts of this clonotype. The chain recombines TRBV5-1 with TRBJ2-7; the D gene is possibly TRBD2 (6 bases). The CDR3 spans 15 residues. V shed 0 bases and J shed 0 bases, with 10 bases lying between them. The V gene's germline CDR1 is SGHRS and CDR2 YFSETQ. The CDR3 reads CASSLDAGSSYEQYF. The CDR3, as DNA: TGCGCCAGCAGCTTGGACGCGGGAAGCTCCTACGAGCAGTACTTC.

This clonotype has more than one count but fewer than ten. The J gene is TRBJ2-7, the V gene TRBV6-1; 7 bases match TRBD1. Germline CDR1 and CDR2: MNHNS and SASEGT. CDR3 size: 15 residues. V lost 4 bases and J lost 6; bases outside the gene matches: 12. Here the CDR3 DNA reads TGTGCCAGCAGTGTCGCCGCAGGGGGACAGTTCGAGCAGTACTTC. This gives the protein CASSVAAGGQFEQYF.